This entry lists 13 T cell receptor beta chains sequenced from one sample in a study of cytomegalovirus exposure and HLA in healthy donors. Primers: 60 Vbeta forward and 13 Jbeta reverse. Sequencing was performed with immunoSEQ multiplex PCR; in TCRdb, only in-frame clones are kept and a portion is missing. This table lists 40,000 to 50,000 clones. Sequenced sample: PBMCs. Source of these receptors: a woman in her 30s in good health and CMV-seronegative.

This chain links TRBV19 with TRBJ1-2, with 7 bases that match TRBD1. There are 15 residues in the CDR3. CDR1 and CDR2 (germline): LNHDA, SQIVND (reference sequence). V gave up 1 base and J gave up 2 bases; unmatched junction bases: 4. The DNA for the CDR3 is TGTGCCAGTAGTATAGGACTGACAGGGAACTATGGCTACACCTTC. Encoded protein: CASSIGLTGNYGYTF.

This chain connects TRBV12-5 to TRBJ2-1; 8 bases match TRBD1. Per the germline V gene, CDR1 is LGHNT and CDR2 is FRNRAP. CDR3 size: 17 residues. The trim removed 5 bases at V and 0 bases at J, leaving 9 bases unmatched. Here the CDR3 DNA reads TGTGCTAGTGGTCGGACAGGGATGGCGAGCTCCTACAATGAGCAGTTCTTC. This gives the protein CASGRTGMASSYNEQFF.

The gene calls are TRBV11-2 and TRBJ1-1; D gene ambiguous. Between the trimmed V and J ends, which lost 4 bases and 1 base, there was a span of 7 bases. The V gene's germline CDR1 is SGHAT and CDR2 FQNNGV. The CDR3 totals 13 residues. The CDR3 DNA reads TGTGCCAGCAGCTCCTACAGGAACACTGAAGCTTTCTTT. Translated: CASSSYRNTEAFF.

For the CDR3, the DNA is TGCGCCAGCAACGCCGGACAGGGGTCTCAAGAGACCCAGTACTTC. It translates to CASNAGQGSQETQYF. The chain joins TRBV5-1 to TRBJ2-5; 9 bases are a match to TRBD1. The CDR3 is made up of 15 amino acids. Germline V gene lookup returns CDR1 SGHRS and CDR2 YFSETQ. V dropped 6 bases and J dropped 2; count of bases not matched to a gene: 8.

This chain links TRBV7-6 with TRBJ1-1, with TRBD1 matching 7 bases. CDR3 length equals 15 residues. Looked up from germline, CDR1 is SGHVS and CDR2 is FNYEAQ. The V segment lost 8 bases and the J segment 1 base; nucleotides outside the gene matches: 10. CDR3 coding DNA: TGTGCCAGCCGCGGGACAGTAAGTCCGAACACTGAAGCTTTCTTT. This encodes CASRGTVSPNTEAFF. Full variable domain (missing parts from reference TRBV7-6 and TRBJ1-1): GAGVSQSPRYKVTKRGQDVALRCDPISGHVSLYWYRQALGQGPEFLTYFNYEAQQDKSGLPNDRFSAERPEGSISTLTIQRTEQRDSAMYRCASRGTVSPNTEAFFGQGTRLTVV.

The CDR3 region has the DNA TGTGCCAGCAGCTTAGACAGGGGGCTTGGTGGCTACACCTTC. Translating gives CASSLDRGLGGYTF. The chain recombines TRBV5-4 with TRBJ1-2; 10 bases map to TRBD1. Trimming at V came to 2 bases and at J to 7 bases, leaving 5 bases not matched to a gene. The CDR3 extends over 14 amino acids. Germline CDR1 reads SGHNT; CDR2 reads YYREEE (reference sequence). The whole variable domain, filled in from reference TRBV5-4 and TRBJ1-2, reads ETGVTQSPTHLIKTRGQQVTLRCSSQSGHNTVSWYQQALGQGPQFIFQYYREEENGRGNFPPRFSGLQFPNYSSELNVNALELDDSALYLCASSLDRGLGGYTFGSGTRLTVV.

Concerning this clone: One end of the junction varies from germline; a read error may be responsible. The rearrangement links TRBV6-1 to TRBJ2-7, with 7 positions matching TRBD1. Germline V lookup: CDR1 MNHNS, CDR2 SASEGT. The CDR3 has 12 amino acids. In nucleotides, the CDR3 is TGTGCCAGCAGAGCCTGGACAGGCGGACATTCCTTC. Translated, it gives CASRAWTGGHSF.

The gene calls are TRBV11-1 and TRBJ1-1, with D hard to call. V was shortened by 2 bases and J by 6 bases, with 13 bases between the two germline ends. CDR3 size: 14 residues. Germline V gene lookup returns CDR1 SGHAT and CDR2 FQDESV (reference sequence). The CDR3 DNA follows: TGTGCCAGCAGCTTATGGGAGGGAGAAGCTGAAGCTTTCTTT. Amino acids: CASSLWEGEAEAFF.

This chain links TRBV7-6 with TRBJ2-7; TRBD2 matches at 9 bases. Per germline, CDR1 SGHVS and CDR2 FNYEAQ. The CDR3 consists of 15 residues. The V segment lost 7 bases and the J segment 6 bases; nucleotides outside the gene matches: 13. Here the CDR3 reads CASNLKGGGGGEQYF. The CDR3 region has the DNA TGTGCCAGCAACCTTAAAGGGGGCGGGGGGGGCGAGCAGTACTTC.

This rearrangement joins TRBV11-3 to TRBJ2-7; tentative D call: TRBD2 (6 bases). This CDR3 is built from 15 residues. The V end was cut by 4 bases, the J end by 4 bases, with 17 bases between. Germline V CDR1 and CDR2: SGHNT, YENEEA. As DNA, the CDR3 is TGTGCCAGCAGCTCGCAACTAGCCGGAATATACGAGCAGTACTTC. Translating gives CASSSQLAGIYEQYF.

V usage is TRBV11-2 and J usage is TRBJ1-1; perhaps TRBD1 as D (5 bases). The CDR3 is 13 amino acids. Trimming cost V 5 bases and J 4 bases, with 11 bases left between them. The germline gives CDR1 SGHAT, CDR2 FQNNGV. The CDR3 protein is CASSPSGGTEAFF. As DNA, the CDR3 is TGTGCCAGCAGCCCCTCGGGGGGCACTGAAGCTTTCTTT. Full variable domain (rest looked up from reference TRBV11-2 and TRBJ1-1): EAGVAQSPRYKIIEKRQSVAFWCNPISGHATLYWYQQILGQGPKLLIQFQNNGVVDDSQLPKDRFSAERLKGVDSTLKIQPAKLEDSAVYLCASSPSGGTEAFFGQGTRLTVV.

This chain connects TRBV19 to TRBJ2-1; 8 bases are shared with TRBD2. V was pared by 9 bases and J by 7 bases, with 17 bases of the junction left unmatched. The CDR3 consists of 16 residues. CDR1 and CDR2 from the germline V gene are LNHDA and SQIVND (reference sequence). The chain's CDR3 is CASKSTLAGGSNEQFF. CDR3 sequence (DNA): TGTGCCAGCAAGAGCACCTTGGCGGGAGGTTCGAATGAGCAGTTCTTC.

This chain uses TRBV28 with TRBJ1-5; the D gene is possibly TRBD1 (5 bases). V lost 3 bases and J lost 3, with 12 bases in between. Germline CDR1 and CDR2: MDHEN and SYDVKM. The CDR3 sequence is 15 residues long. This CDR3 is CASSLKGSYNQPQHF. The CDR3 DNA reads TGTGCCAGCAGTTTGAAGGGGTCCTACAATCAGCCCCAGCATTTT.